One and the same sample provided the 25 T cell receptor beta chains below, sequenced in a study of T cells in Graves' hyperthyroidism and ophthalmopathy. Regions amplified from RNA transcripts were the TCR beta CDR3 regions. First-round RT-PCR with HTBI primers amplified the TCR CDR3 region. MiXCR, applied by TCRdb to the multiplex PCR reads, yields one record per CDR3 protein. The sample includes hundreds of thousands of distinct CDR3 sequences, roughly 15% seen only once; the top ten take roughly a fifth. Material: blood. Source of these receptors: a woman in her sixties or seventies with Graves' ophthalmopathy.

At least ten counts were recorded for this clonotype. V and J are TRBV24-1 and TRBJ1-5; 9 bases match TRBD1. Germline CDR1 reads KGHDR; CDR2 reads SFDVKD. V shed 5 bases, J shed 9 bases, and the junction held 13 bases outside the gene matches. This CDR3 region has 16 residues. The chain's CDR3 is CATSGGQGTAIGPQHF. CDR3 DNA: TGTGCCACCAGTGGTGGACAGGGGACCGCCATAGGGCCCCAGCATTTT.

This clonotype was seen at least ten times. The V and J genes are TRBV18 and TRBJ2-7, with 7 bases identical to TRBD1. The CDR3 has 15 residues. CDR1 KGHSH and CDR2 LQKENI come from the germline V gene. Trimming at V came to 5 bases and at J to 4 bases, leaving 11 bases not matched to a gene. DNA of the CDR3: TGTGCCAGCTCAGCCGGGACAGCTGAGATTTACGAGCAGTACTTC. Translation: CASSAGTAEIYEQYF.

This chain links TRBV6-1 with TRBJ1-3; D gene unclear. Trimming cost V 0 bases and J 3 bases, with 9 bases left between them. Germline CDR1 MNHNS, CDR2 SASEGT. The CDR3 consists of 15 residues. The CDR3 here is CASSEAEGGGNTIYF. The CDR3 nucleotides read TGTGCCAGCAGTGAAGCGGAAGGCGGTGGAAACACCATATATTTT.

CDR3 nucleotides: TGTGCCTCCGGGACTAGCGGGAGAAGTGAGACCCAGTACTTC. Its translation is CASGTSGRSETQYF. The gene calls are TRBV19 and TRBJ2-5; 14 positions agree with TRBD2. J lost 5 bases, V lost 11 bases, and 7 bases had no gene match. The CDR3 runs to 14 residues. Germline CDR1 reads LNHDA; CDR2 reads SQIVND (reference sequence).

This clonotype was observed at least ten times. The chain is built from TRBV28 and TRBJ1-2; 8 nucleotides line up with TRBD1. Per the germline V gene, CDR1 is MDHEN and CDR2 is SYDVKM. The CDR3 is made up of 13 amino acids. J was trimmed by 5 bases and V by 10 bases; bases with no gene match: 9. CDR3 protein: CATEDREKYGYTF. In DNA, the CDR3 is TGTGCCACCGAGGACAGGGAGAAGTATGGCTACACCTTC.

V and J are TRBV5-1 and TRBJ1-1, with D tentatively TRBD1 (6 bases). Trimming stripped 4 bases from V and 10 bases from J, with 20 bases between. From germline, CDR1 is SGHRS and CDR2 YFSETQ. CDR3 length equals 14 residues. The CDR3 bases are TGCGCCAGCAGCCCCGGACAGCTTCTGGGTCGAGCTTTCTTT. This gives the protein CASSPGQLLGRAFF.

This clonotype has ten or more counts. The genes are TRBV11-3 and TRBJ2-3, with 8 bases lining up with TRBD2. The length of the CDR3 is 15 residues. V was clipped by 4 bases and J by 2 bases; unmatched bases: 5. The germline gives CDR1 SGHNT, CDR2 YENEEA. The CDR3: CASSSGGVVTDTQYF. The CDR3 bases are TGTGCCAGCAGCTCCGGGGGGGTCGTCACAGATACGCAGTATTTT.

This clonotype was seen many times. The chain carries TRBV2 and TRBJ2-3, with D tentatively TRBD2 (6 bases). Germline V CDR1 and CDR2: SNHLY, FYNNEI. Trimming left V 6 bases short and J 3 bases short, with 10 bases between. The CDR3 runs 13 residues. CDR3 in amino acids: CASRIGRTDTQYF. CDR3 bases: TGTGCCAGCAGAATCGGGAGAACAGATACGCAGTATTTT.

This clonotype was counted at least ten times. CDR3 amino acids: CSVEGGPNTEAFF. In DNA form, the CDR3 reads TGCAGTGTTGAGGGGGGTCCTAACACTGAAGCTTTCTTT. This sequence joins TRBV20-1 and TRBJ1-1, with D possibly TRBD1 on 6 matching bases. The germline V gene encodes CDR1 DFQATT and CDR2 SNEGSKA (reference sequence). CDR3 size: 13 residues. V dropped 7 bases and J dropped 2 bases, with 14 bases sitting between them.

This chain connects TRBV18 to TRBJ2-1; 7 bases are shared with TRBD2. Losses at the gene ends were 2 bases for V and 4 bases for J; bases not matched to a gene: 5. The CDR3 consists of 15 residues. Germline V gene data show CDR1 as KGHSH and CDR2 as LQKENI. The chain's CDR3 is CASSPNSGSYNEQFF. DNA of the CDR3: TGTGCCAGCTCACCAAATAGCGGGTCTTACAATGAGCAGTTCTTC.

Ten or more counts support this clonotype. The rearrangement uses TRBV6-1 and TRBJ2-1, with a possible D match to TRBD2 (6 bases). This CDR3 is 17 amino acids long. Germline-derived CDR1 and CDR2 are MNHNS and SASEGT. Trimming cost V 6 bases and J 3 bases, with 21 bases left between them. The CDR3 reads CASSGGISGPLYNEQFF. CDR3 sequence (DNA): TGTGCCAGCAGCGGAGGCATTAGCGGTCCTCTCTACAATGAGCAGTTCTTC.

The chain is built from TRBV28 and TRBJ1-1; D not resolved. Germline V CDR1 and CDR2: MDHEN, SYDVKM. CDR3 length equals 15 residues. V lost 3 bases to trimming and J lost 1 base, with 12 bases between them. The DNA of the CDR3 is TGTGCCAGCAGTTTCTTCCTCAGCGCGAACACTGAAGCTTTCTTT. Its translation is CASSFFLSANTEAFF.

This clonotype was observed many times. The chain couples TRBV5-1 to TRBJ2-1; 7 bases agree with TRBD1. Trimming at V came to 2 bases and at J to 8 bases, leaving 10 bases not matched to a gene. CDR1 is SGHRS and CDR2 is YFSETQ in the germline V gene. CDR3 length equals 15 residues. Here the CDR3 DNA reads TGCGCCAGCAGCTTAGGGGGCCAACGAGGGTATGAGCAGTTCTTC. It encodes CASSLGGQRGYEQFF.

There are a few counts of this clonotype. The chain has TRBV7-3 and TRBJ2-3, with 7 bases aligning to TRBD1. J gave up 6 bases and V 5 bases, and 11 bases lay outside the gene matches. This CDR3 spans 15 amino acids. CDR1 is SGHTA and CDR2 is FQGTGA in the germline V gene. The CDR3 DNA follows: TGTGCCAGCAGCATAGGGACAGCCTATTCCGATACGCAGTATTTT. This sequence encodes CASSIGTAYSDTQYF.

The chain combines TRBV5-4 with TRBJ2-7, with TRBD2 as a possible D gene (6 bases). The CDR3 has 15 amino acids. V was trimmed by 4 bases and J by 1 base, leaving 15 bases between them. CDR1 is SGHNT and CDR2 is YYREEE in the germline V gene (reference sequence). The CDR3 coding sequence is TGTGCCAGCAGCAGTCCCGGGAGTCCTTCCTACGAGCAGTACTTC. Translated: CASSSPGSPSYEQYF.

The chain employs TRBV4-1 and TRBJ1-1, with a possible D match to TRBD1 (5 bases). CDR1 is MGHRA and CDR2 is YSYEKL in the germline V gene. Trimming took off 7 bases at V and 3 bases at J, with 27 bases between the two ends. The CDR3 spans 18 residues. CDR3 nucleotides: TGCGCCAGCACCGATCCACAAAGGGGCGCCCGGAGGGACACTGAAGCTTTCTTT. Encoded protein: CASTDPQRGARRDTEAFF.

This clonotype was seen at least ten times. The genes are TRBV18 and TRBJ1-1; D is possibly TRBD1 (5 bases). Trimming pared 3 bases from V and 8 bases from J, leaving 16 bases between. CDR3 length: 14 residues. Germline lookup yields CDR1 KGHSH and CDR2 LQKENI. DNA of the CDR3: TGTGCCAGCTCACCGCGGGGCGCGGAGAAAGAAGCTTTCTTT. Its translation: CASSPRGAEKEAFF.

This clonotype was seen many times. This chain uses TRBV28 with TRBJ1-5; D may be TRBD1 (6 bases). Germline V gene data show CDR1 as MDHEN and CDR2 as SYDVKM. Between the trimmed V and J ends, which lost 4 bases and 5 bases, there was a span of 12 bases. The CDR3 has 14 amino acids. CDR3 bases: TGTGCCAGCAGTTCCCCCCAGGGGTATCAGCCCCAGCATTTT. Translation gives CASSSPQGYQPQHF.

This clonotype came up a few times. V and J are TRBV2 and TRBJ1-4; 8 positions match TRBD1. This CDR3 has 16 amino acids. Germline V CDR1 and CDR2: SNHLY, FYNNEI. The J segment lost 5 bases and the V segment lost 6 bases, leaving 11 bases of the junction unmatched. The CDR3: CASRTPRQGKNEKLFF. CDR3 nucleotides: TGTGCCAGCAGAACACCCCGACAGGGGAAAAATGAAAAACTGTTTTTT.

The table lists this clonotype with many counts. The CDR3 is CSARGSGEKLFF. The CDR3 DNA follows: TGCAGTGCTAGAGGGTCTGGGGAAAAACTGTTTTTT. The chain uses TRBV20-1 and TRBJ1-4; no definite D call. The CDR3 runs 12 residues. CDR1 is DFQATT and CDR2 is SNEGSKA in the germline V gene (reference sequence). V was pared by 1 base and J by 8 bases, with 8 bases between.

This clonotype has ten or more counts. V is TRBV24-1 and J is TRBJ2-7, with D perhaps matching TRBD1 or TRBD2 (5 bases each). Trimming took 3 bases from V and 4 from J, leaving 15 bases between them. The V gene's germline CDR1 is KGHDR and CDR2 SFDVKD. The CDR3 extends over 15 amino acids. For the CDR3, the DNA is TGTGCCACCAGTGATACCCGGGACGGATCGTACGAGCAGTACTTC. This sequence encodes CATSDTRDGSYEQYF.

This clonotype was seen ten or more times. The genes are TRBV11-2 and TRBJ2-1, with 7 nucleotides matching TRBD2. Germline CDR1 and CDR2: SGHAT and FQNNGV. The CDR3 sequence is 15 residues long. V shed 2 bases, J shed 8 bases, and the junction held 9 bases outside the gene matches. The CDR3 is CASSLNAGAMDEQFF. CDR3 nucleotides: TGTGCCAGCAGCTTAAATGCGGGAGCGATGGATGAGCAGTTCTTC.

For this clonotype: Just one base apart from a much larger clone, this may be a read error. Lacking the conserved final phenylalanine or tryptophan, this CDR3 likely reflects a read error. The gene calls are TRBV3-1 and TRBJ2-5; 8 bases fit TRBD2. The CDR3 consists of 14 residues. The ends lost 5 bases at V and 5 bases at J; junction bases unmatched: 7. The germline gives CDR1 LGHDT, CDR2 YNNKEL (reference sequence). The CDR3 here is CASSFLSGKETQYL. CDR3 sequence (DNA): TGTGCCAGCAGCTTTCTTAGCGGGAAGGAGACCCAGTACCTC.

This sequence joins TRBV18 and TRBJ2-1; D may correspond to TRBD1 or TRBD2 (6 bases each). V dropped 6 bases and J dropped 0 bases, with 24 bases sitting between them. The CDR3 covers 19 residues. Germline V gene lookup returns CDR1 KGHSH and CDR2 LQKENI. The CDR3 bases are TGTGCCAGCTCTGCCGGGGGAGTTTGGGGGCCCAGCTCCTACAATGAGCAGTTCTTC. Translating it yields CASSAGGVWGPSSYNEQFF.

This clonotype was seen ten or more times. The chain is built from TRBV12-3 or TRBV12-4 and TRBJ2-2; D call uncertain. CDR3 size: 17 residues. The ends were cut back, 5 bases at V and 4 bases at J, with 20 bases in the middle. CDR3 sequence (DNA): TGTGCCAGCAGTCGCAACCCCCCCGGGCTGCCCACCGGGGAGCTGTTTTTT. Its translation is CASSRNPPGLPTGELFF.